A selection of T cell receptor beta chains follows, all from one sample in a study of regulatory T cells in long-lasting Graves disease. Each CDR3 protein gets one entry after TCRdb re-called the multiplex PCR reads with MiXCR. The sample consists of about 420,000 distinct CDR3 sequences, about 15% of them appearing once. The same sample was also studied in work on T cells in Graves' hyperthyroidism and ophthalmopathy.

Material: peripheral blood mononuclear cells (PBMCs), obtained at new diagnosis, from a patient treated with antithyroid drugs. The receptors come from a woman aged 18-35 years with Graves disease. CDR3s include the opening cysteine and the closing phenylalanine or tryptophan. D genes are given only for firm matches. Expanded clones get a size class; other rows say once, few or many, or leave the size out.

clone size | J gene | D gene | V gene | CDR3 protein | CDR3 DNA
many | TRBJ2-5 | NA | TRBV27 | CASSYRLGGGRETQYF | TGTGCCAGCAGTTATCGACTCGGAGGGGGTAGGGAGACCCAGTACTTC
many | TRBJ2-7 | NA | TRBV6-1 | CASSHIQEQYF | TGTGCCAGCAGCCACATCCAGGAGCAGTACTTC
many | TRBJ1-1 | NA | TRBV10-3 | CAIMGGNTEAFF | TGTGCCATCATGGGGGGGAACACTGAAGCTTTCTTT
few | TRBJ1-1 | NA | TRBV5-1 | CASSLSLVNTEAFF | TGCGCCAGCAGCTTGTCGCTGGTAAACACTGAAGCTTTCTTT
many | TRBJ2-3 | NA | TRBV29-1 | CSASRGGGTDTQYF | TGCAGCGCCTCCCGAGGGGGGGGCACAGATACGCAGTATTTT
NA | TRBJ1-1 | NA | TRBV19 | CASRRLNTEAFF | TGTGCCAGTAGACGATTGAACACTGAAGCTTTCTTT
few | TRBJ1-2 | TRBD1 | TRBV10-3 | CAISDLPGQGITF | TGTGCCATCAGTGACCTCCCGGGACAGGGTATCACCTTC
few | TRBJ2-4 | NA | TRBV6-5 | CASSSPGAKNIQYF | TGTGCCAGCAGTTCTCCTGGGGCCAAAAACATTCAGTACTTC
NA | TRBJ2-1 | TRBD2 | TRBV4-1 | CASSQEGREGLDEQFF | TGCGCCAGCAGCCAAGAGGGGCGGGAGGGCCTAGATGAGCAGTTCTTC
few | TRBJ2-7 | TRBD1 | TRBV7-6 | CASSPAPGQGKSYEQYF | TGTGCCAGCAGCCCTGCCCCGGGACAGGGGAAATCCTACGAGCAGTACTTC
NA | TRBJ2-2 | TRBD1 | TRBV10-2 | CASSEDRGVGGELFF | TGCGCCAGCAGTGAGGACAGGGGGGTTGGCGGGGAGCTGTTTTTT
many | TRBJ2-2 | NA | TRBV11-1 | CASTLGGELFF | TGTGCCAGCACCTTGGGCGGGGAGCTGTTTTTT
few | TRBJ2-2 | NA | TRBV27 | CASSFSLSPGELFF | TGTGCCAGCAGTTTTTCTCTAAGCCCCGGGGAGCTGTTTTTT
NA | TRBJ2-1 | TRBD2 | TRBV7-9 | CASTTSVLSSYNEQFF | TGTGCCAGCACGACTAGCGTTTTGAGCTCCTACAATGAGCAGTTCTTC
many | TRBJ2-1 | NA | TRBV7-8 | CASSHTEIAASYNEQFF | TGTGCCAGCAGCCACACCGAAATAGCGGCCTCCTACAATGAGCAGTTCTTC
many | TRBJ2-3 | NA | TRBV7-8 | CASSLAGEAGTDTQYF | TGTGCCAGCAGCTTAGCGGGAGAGGCGGGCACAGATACGCAGTATTTT
many | TRBJ1-2 | NA | TRBV15 | CATSSTTVGYTF | TGTGCCACCAGCAGTACGACGGTTGGCTACACCTTC
many | TRBJ2-7 | TRBD2 | TRBV28 | CASSPAREAPEQYF | TGTGCCAGCAGTCCAGCGCGGGAGGCCCCCGAGCAGTACTTC
few | TRBJ1-2 | NA | TRBV29-1 | CSVLQINGYTF | TGCAGCGTTCTACAGATTAATGGCTACACCTTC
NA | TRBJ1-3 | NA | TRBV29-1 | CSARLWTSGNTIYF | TGCAGCGCCCGGTTGTGGACATCTGGAAACACCATATATTTT
many | TRBJ1-1 | NA | TRBV7-9 | CASSLRQLGGVMNTEAFF | TGTGCCAGCAGCTTACGACAGTTGGGGGGGGTGATGAACACTGAAGCTTTCTTT
many | TRBJ1-5 | TRBD1 | TRBV6-2/TRBV6-3 | CASSYSGEGASNQPQHF | TGTGCCAGCAGTTACTCGGGCGAGGGGGCCAGCAATCAGCCCCAGCATTTT
many | TRBJ2-5 | NA | TRBV7-9 | CASSPENQETQYF | TGTGCCAGCAGCCCTGAGAACCAAGAGACCCAGTACTTC
NA | TRBJ2-1 | NA | TRBV18 | CASSPQGTGINEQFF | TGTGCCAGCTCACCACAGGGAACAGGCATCAATGAGCAGTTCTTC
many | TRBJ1-1 | TRBD1 | TRBV11-2 | CASSSGQGTTEAFF | TGTGCCAGCAGCTCGGGACAGGGAACCACTGAAGCTTTCTTT
NA | TRBJ1-5 | NA | TRBV28 | CPAGGQHSNQPPHF | TGCCCGGCTGGAGGACAGCATAGCAATCAGCCCCCGCATTTT
many | TRBJ2-5 | TRBD1 | TRBV12-3/TRBV12-4 | CASRVDRVETQYF | TGTGCCAGCAGGGTCGACAGGGTGGAGACCCAGTACTTC
many | TRBJ2-7 | TRBD1 | TRBV19 | CASSPGTGAAYEQYF | TGTGCCAGTAGTCCTGGGACAGGGGCCGCCTACGAGCAGTACTTC
NA | TRBJ1-1 | NA | TRBV12-3/TRBV12-4 | CASSPSGDVNTEAFF | TGTGCCAGCAGTCCCTCGGGGGATGTGAACACTGAAGCTTTCTTT
NA | TRBJ1-2 | NA | TRBV4-1 | CASSPYITANYGYTF | TGCGCCAGCAGCCCATATATCACAGCTAACTATGGCTACACCTTC
many | TRBJ2-7 | NA | TRBV24-1 | CATSDLVYEQYF | TGTGCCACCAGTGATTTGGTCTACGAGCAGTACTTC
NA | TRBJ1-1 | NA | TRBV20-1 | CSASRQTGLSEAFF | TGCAGTGCTAGTCGGCAGACGGGGTTGTCCGAAGCTTTCTTT
few | TRBJ1-3 | NA | TRBV7-2 | CASTGWGGNTIYF | TGTGCCAGCACCGGGTGGGGGGGAAACACCATATATTTT
many | TRBJ2-1 | NA | TRBV27 | CASSLLVGGRNEQFF | TGTGCCAGCAGTTTACTAGTGGGAGGTCGCAATGAGCAGTTCTTC
NA | TRBJ1-5 | NA | TRBV6-1 | CASRPGTWSQPQHF | TGTGCCAGCAGACCCGGGACATGGAGTCAGCCCCAGCATTTT
NA | TRBJ1-5 | NA | TRBV28 | CASSLNWQPQHF | TGTGCCAGCAGTTTAAATTGGCAGCCCCAGCATTTT
NA | TRBJ2-3 | NA | TRBV20-1 | CSASILLQGRLDTQYF | TGCAGTGCTAGCATTCTATTACAAGGGAGGTTAGATACGCAGTATTTT
many | TRBJ2-3 | NA | TRBV5-4 | CASSPGPGGTGTDTQYF | TGTGCCAGCAGCCCGGGCCCTGGTGGTACTGGCACAGATACGCAGTATTTT
NA | TRBJ2-7 | TRBD2 | TRBV20-1 | CSYWTSSFLGEQYF | TGCAGTTACTGGACTAGCTCGTTTTTGGGCGAGCAGTACTTC
once | TRBJ2-7 | NA | TRBV7-9 | CASSITNEQYF | TGTGCCAGCAGCATTACAAACGAGCAGTACTTC
many | TRBJ1-1 | NA | TRBV12-5 | CASSLRQQEMNTEAFF | TGTGCTAGTAGTTTGCGGCAACAGGAGATGAACACTGAAGCTTTCTTT